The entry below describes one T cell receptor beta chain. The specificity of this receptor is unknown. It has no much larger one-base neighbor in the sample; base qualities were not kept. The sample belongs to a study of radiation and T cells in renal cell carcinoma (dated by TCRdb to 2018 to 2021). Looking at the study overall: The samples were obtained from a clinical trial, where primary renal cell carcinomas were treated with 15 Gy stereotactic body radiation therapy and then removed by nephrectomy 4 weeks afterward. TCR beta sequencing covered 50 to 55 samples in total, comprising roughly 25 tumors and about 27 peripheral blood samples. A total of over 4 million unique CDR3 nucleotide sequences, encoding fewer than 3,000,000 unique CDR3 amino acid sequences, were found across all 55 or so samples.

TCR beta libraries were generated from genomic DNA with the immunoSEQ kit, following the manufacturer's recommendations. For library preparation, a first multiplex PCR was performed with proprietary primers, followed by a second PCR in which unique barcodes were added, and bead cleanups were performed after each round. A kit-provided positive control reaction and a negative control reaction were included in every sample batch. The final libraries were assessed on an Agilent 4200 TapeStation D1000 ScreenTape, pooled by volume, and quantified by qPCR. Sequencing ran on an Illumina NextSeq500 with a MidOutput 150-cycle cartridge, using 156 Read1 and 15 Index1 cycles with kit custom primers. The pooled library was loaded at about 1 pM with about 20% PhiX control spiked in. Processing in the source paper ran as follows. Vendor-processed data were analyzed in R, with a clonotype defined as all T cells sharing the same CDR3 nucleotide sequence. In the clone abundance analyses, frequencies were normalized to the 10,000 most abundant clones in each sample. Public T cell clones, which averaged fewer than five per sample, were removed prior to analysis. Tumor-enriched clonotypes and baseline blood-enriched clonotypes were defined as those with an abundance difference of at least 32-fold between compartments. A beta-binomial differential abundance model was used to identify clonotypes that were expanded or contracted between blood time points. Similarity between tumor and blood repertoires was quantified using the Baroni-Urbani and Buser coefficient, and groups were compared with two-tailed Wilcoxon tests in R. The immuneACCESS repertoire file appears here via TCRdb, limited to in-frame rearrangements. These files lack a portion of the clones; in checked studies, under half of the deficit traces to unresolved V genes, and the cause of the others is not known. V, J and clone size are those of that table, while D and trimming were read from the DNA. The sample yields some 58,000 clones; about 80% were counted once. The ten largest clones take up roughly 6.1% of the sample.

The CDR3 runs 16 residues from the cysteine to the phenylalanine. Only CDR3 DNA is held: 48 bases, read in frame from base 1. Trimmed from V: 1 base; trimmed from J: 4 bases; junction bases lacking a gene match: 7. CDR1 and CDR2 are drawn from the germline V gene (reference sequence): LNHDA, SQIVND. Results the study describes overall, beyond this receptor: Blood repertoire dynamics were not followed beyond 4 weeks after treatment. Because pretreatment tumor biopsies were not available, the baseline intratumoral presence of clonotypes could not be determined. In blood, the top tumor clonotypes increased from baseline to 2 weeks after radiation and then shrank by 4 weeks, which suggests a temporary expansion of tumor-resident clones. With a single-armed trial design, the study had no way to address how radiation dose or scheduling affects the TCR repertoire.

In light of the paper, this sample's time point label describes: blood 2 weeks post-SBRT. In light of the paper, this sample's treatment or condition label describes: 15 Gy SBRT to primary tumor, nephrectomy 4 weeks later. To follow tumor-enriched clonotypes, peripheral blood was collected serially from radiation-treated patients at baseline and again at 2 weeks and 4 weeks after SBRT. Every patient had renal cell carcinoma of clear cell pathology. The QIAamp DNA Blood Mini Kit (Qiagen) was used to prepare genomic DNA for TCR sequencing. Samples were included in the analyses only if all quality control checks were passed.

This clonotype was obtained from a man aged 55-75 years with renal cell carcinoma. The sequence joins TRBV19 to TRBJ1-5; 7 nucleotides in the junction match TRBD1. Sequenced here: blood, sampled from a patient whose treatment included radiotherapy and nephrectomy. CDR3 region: CASSIGETGTNQPQHF. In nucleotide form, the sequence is TGTGCCAGTAGTATAGGGGAGACAGGGACGAATCAGCCCCAGCATTTT.